The entry below describes one T cell receptor (beta chain). Its antigen is currently unknown. CDR3-region Arm-PCR and iRepertoire HTBI primers produced the TCR beta libraries. TCRdb reprocessed the multiplex PCR reads with MiXCR, giving one entry per CDR3 protein. In the table there are about 540,000 distinct CDR3 sequences, about 13% of which are singletons. This specimen belongs to a study of regulatory T cells in long-lasting Graves disease. General study findings and limits: Persistent disease preferred TRBV28, TRBJ1-2 and TRBJ2-5.

This sample's time point: newly diagnosed GD, antithyroid drugs for less than 3 months. TCR sequences were obtained from RNA taken from PBMCs. Graves' disease diagnosis was established per American Thyroid Association guidelines. The germline CDR1 and CDR2 sequences are MNHEY and SVGEGT. The CDR3 is 18 residues long. J gave up 2 bases and V 6 bases, and 13 bases lay outside the gene matches. The same data also contributed to another study, on T cells in Graves' hyperthyroidism and ophthalmopathy. From that study: HTBI primers were used for first-round RT-PCR of the TCR CDR3.

The TCR was taken from a man aged 25-40 years with Graves disease. The starting material was peripheral blood mononuclear cells (PBMCs), obtained at new diagnosis, from a patient treated with antithyroid drugs. V usage is TRBV6-2 or TRBV6-3 and J usage is TRBJ2-3; 11 bases map to TRBD2. In DNA, the CDR3 is TGTGCCAGCAGGGGACTAGCGGAAATCCCCCTTCACACAGATACGCAGTATTTT. Its translation is CASRGLAEIPLHTDTQYF.